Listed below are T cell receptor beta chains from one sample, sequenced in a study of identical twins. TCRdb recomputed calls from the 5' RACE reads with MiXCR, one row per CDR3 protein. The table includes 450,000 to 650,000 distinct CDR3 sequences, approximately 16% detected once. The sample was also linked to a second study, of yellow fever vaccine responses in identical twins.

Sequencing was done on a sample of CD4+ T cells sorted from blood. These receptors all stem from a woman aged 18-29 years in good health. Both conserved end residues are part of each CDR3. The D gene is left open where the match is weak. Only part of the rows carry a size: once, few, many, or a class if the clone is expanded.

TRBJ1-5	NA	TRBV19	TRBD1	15	TGTGCCAGCTCCAGGCACAGGGGTGGCAATCAGCCCCAGCATTTT	CASSRHRGGNQPQHF
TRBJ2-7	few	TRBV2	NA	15	TGTGCCAGCAGTCGCGAGGACAGCGTACAGCGCGAGCAGTACTTC	CASSREDSVQREQYF
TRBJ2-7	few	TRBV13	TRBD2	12	TGTGCCAGCAGCTTGACTAGCAGCGAGCAGTACTTC	CASSLTSSEQYF
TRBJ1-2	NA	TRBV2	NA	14	TGTGCCAGCAGTTACACAGGGTCTACTGATGGCTACACCTTC	CASSYTGSTDGYTF
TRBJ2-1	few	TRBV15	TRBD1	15	TGTGCCACCAGCAGAAGACAGGGGGACGGGAATGAGCAGTTCTTC	CATSRRQGDGNEQFF
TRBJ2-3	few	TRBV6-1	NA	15	TGTGCCAGCAGCCGTTTAGGGTGGGAGGAGGATACGCAGTATTTT	CASSRLGWEEDTQYF
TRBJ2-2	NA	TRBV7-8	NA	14	TGTGCCAGCAGCTTCGGCAACGCTTTCGGGGAGCTGTTTTTT	CASSFGNAFGELFF
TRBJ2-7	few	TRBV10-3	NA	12	TGTGCCATCAGTGAGAGGACAGCGGAGCAGTACTTC	CAISERTAEQYF
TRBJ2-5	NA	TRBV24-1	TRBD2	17	TGTGCCACCAGTGATTTGAGGACTAGCGGTGGGGGAGAGACCCAGTACTTC	CATSDLRTSGGGETQYF
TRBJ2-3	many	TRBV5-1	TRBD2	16	TGCGCCAGCAGAAGAGGAGGCGGGAGCCCCACAGATACGCAGTATTTT	CASRRGGGSPTDTQYF
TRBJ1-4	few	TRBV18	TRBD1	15	TGTGCCAGCTCACCACCTGTCAGGGGGAACGAAAAACTGTTTTTT	CASSPPVRGNEKLFF
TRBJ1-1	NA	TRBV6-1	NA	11	TGTGCCAGCAGTGAAGTACAGAAAGCTTTCTTT	CASSEVQKAFF
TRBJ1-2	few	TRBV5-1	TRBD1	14	TGCGCCAGCAGACCGGGACAGCCTCTCTATGGCTACACCTTC	CASRPGQPLYGYTF
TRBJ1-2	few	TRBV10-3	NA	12	TGTGCCATCAGGGACGGAGGTTATGGCTACACCTTC	CAIRDGGYGYTF
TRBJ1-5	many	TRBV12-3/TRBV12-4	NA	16	TGTGCCAGCAGTTATCAGGGTCGGGCGGGCAATCAGCCCCAGCATTTT	CASSYQGRAGNQPQHF
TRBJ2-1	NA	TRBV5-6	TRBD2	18	TGTGCCAGCAGCTCGGCGACTAGCGGGAGGTTGTTGTACAATGAGCAGTTCTTC	CASSSATSGRLLYNEQFF
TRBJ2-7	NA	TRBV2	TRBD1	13	TGTGCCAGCAGTGGGGACAGTATTTACGAGCAGTACTTC	CASSGDSIYEQYF
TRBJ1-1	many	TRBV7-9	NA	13	TGTGCCAGCACTCAAGATGTGAACACTGAAGCTTTCTTT	CASTQDVNTEAFF
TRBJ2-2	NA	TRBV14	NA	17	TGTGCCAGCAGCCACCCCGGGAGTAGCGGAGACACCGGGGAGCTGTTTTTT	CASSHPGSSGDTGELFF
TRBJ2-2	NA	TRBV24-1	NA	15	TGTGCCACCAGTGATCCGGGACTTCTCACCGGGGAGCTGTTTTTT	CATSDPGLLTGELFF
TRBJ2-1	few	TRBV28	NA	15	TGTGCCAGCACCTTGGGGGGGGCGGCTTACAATGAGCAGTTCTTC	CASTLGGAAYNEQFF
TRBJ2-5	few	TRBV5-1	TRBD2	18	TGCGCCAGCAGCTTGCCCGGACTAGCGGGAGGGCGAAAAGAGACCCAGTACTTC	CASSLPGLAGGRKETQYF
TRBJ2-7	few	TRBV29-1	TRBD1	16	TGCAGCGTTGACGGTGGGGGGGGGACAGGGGAATACGAGCAGTACTTC	CSVDGGGGTGEYEQYF
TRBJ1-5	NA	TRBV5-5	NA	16	TGTGCCAGCAGTTATTACGACAGGCCCCAGAATTCGCCCCAGCATTTT	CASSYYDRPQNSPQHF
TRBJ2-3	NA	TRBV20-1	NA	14	TGCAGTGCTAGGCGAAGGGAGTCAACAGATACGCAGTATTTT	CSARRRESTDTQYF
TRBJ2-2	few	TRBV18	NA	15	TGTGCCAGCTCATCCCTACAGGGGAACACCGGGGAGCTGTTTTTT	CASSSLQGNTGELFF
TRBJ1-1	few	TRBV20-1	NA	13	TGCAGTGCTAGTGGGCGGGCGAACACTGAAGCTTTCTTT	CSASGRANTEAFF
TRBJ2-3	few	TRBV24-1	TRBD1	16	TGTGCCACCAGTGATATCGGGACAGGACTCACAGATACGCAGTATTTT	CATSDIGTGLTDTQYF
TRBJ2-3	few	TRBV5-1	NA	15	TGCGCCAGCAGCTCCGGGGACACGAGCACAGATACGCAGTATTTT	CASSSGDTSTDTQYF
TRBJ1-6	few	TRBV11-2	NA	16	TGTGCCAGCAGCTTAGGCGGGACACCTGGGAGTTCACCCCTCCACTTT	CASSLGGTPGSSPLHF
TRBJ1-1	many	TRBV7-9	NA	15	TGTGCCAGCAGCTTCGTAGGGGGGGTTCGTACTGAAGCTTTCTTT	CASSFVGGVRTEAFF
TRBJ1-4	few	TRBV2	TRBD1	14	TGTGCCAGCAGTGTCAGACAGGGGAGTGAAAAACTGTTTTTT	CASSVRQGSEKLFF
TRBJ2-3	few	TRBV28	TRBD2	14	TGTGCCAGCGTCCTAGCGGGGGCGACAGATACGCAGTATTTT	CASVLAGATDTQYF
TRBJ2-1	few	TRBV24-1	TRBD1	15	TGTGCCACCAGTGAAAGACAGGGCTGGCTGAATGAGCAGTTCTTC	CATSERQGWLNEQFF
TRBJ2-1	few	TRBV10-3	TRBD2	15	TGTGCCATCAGCCAGGGACTAGCGGCCTACAATGAGCAGTTCTTC	CAISQGLAAYNEQFF
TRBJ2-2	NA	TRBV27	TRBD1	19	TGTGCCAGCAGTTTACGGGAACAACGGGACAGGGGTTTCACCGGGGAGCTGTTTTTT	CASSLREQRDRGFTGELFF
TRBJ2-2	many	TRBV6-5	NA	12	TGTGCCAGCAGCATGGACCCCGGGGAGCTGTTTTTT	CASSMDPGELFF
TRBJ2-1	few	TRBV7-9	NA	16	TGTGCCAGCAGCCCTAGTGGGAGTCGGACTTCCAATGAGCAGTTCTTC	CASSPSGSRTSNEQFF
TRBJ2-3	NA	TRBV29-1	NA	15	TGCAGCGTTGAAGGATACGGGCCTAGCACAGATACGCAGTATTTT	CSVEGYGPSTDTQYF
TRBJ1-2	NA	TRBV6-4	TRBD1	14	TGTGCCAGCAGTGACTCACAGGGGGCGCGTGGCTACACCTTC	CASSDSQGARGYTF
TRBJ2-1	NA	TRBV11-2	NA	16	TGTGCCAGCAGCTTAAAGGGCAGCCTCTCCTACAATGAGCAGTTCTTC	CASSLKGSLSYNEQFF
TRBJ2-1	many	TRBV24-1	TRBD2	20	TGTGCCACCAGTGACCCGGGACTAGCGGGGCCAACTCACTCCTACAATGAGCAGTTCTTC	CATSDPGLAGPTHSYNEQFF
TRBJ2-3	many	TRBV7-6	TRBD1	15	TGTGCCAGCAGCTTGGGGACAGGACTCACAGATACGCAGTATTTT	CASSLGTGLTDTQYF
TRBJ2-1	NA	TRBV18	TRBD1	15	TGTGCCAGCTCACCGGCGACAGGGGCGGGGAATGAGCAGTTCTTC	CASSPATGAGNEQFF
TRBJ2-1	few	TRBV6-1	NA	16	TGTGCCAGCAGTCCTACCGGGACTGCCTCCTACAATGAGCAGTTCTTC	CASSPTGTASYNEQFF
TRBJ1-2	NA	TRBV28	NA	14	TGTGCCAGCAGTTTCCCCGCTTCTAACTATGGCTACACCTTC	CASSFPASNYGYTF
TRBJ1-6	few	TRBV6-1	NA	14	TGTGCCAGCAGAACCGGACAGAATAATTCACCCCTCCACTTT	CASRTGQNNSPLHF
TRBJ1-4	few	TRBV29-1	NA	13	TGCAGCGTTGAAAAGGCCTTGGGTGAAAAACTGTTTTTT	CSVEKALGEKLFF
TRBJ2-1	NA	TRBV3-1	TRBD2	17	TGTGCCAGCAGCCAAGTTTTCCGGGGGGGCTCCCACAATGAGCAGTTCTTC	CASSQVFRGGSHNEQFF
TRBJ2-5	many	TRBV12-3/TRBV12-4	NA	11	TGTGCCAGCAGTCTACGCTGGACCCAGTACTTC	CASSLRWTQYF
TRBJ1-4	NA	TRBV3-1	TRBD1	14	TGTGCCAGCAGCCAGAGGGGACAGGGTGAAAAACTGTTTTTT	CASSQRGQGEKLFF
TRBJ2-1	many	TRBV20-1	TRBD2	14	TGCAGTGCTAGGGGACTAGAAAGTTACAATGAGCAGTTCTTC	CSARGLESYNEQFF
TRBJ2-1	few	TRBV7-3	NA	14	TGTGCCAGCTCTGTACAGGGCTACTACAATGAGCAGTTCTTC	CASSVQGYYNEQFF